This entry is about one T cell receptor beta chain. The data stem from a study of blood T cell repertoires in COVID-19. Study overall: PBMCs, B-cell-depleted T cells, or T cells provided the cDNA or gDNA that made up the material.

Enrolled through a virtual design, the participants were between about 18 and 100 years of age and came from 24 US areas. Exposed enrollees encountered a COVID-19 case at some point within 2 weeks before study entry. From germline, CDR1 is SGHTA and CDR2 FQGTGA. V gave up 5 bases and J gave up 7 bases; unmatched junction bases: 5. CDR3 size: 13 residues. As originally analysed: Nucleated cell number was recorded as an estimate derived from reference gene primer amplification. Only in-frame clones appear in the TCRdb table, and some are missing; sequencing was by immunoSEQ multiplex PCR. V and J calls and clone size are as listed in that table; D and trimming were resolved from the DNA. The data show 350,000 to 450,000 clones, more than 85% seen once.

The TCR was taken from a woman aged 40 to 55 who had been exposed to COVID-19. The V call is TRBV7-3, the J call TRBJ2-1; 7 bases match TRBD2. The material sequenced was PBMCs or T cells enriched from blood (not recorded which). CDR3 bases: TGTGCCAGCAGCGCGGGACTACCAAATGAGCAGTTCTTC. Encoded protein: CASSAGLPNEQFF.